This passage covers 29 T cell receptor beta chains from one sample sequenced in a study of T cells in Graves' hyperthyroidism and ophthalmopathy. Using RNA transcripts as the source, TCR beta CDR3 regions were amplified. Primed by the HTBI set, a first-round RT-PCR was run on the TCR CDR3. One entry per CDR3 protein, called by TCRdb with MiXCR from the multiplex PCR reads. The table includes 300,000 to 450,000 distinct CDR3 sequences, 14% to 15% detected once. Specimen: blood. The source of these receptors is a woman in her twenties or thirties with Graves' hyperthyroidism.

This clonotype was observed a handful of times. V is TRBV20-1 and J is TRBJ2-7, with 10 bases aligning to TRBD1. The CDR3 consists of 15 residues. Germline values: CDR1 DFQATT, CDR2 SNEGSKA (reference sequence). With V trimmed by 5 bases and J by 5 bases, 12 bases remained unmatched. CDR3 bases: TGCAGTGCTCATGGGTCGGGACAGGGGATTAACGAGCAGTACTTC. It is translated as CSAHGSGQGINEQYF.

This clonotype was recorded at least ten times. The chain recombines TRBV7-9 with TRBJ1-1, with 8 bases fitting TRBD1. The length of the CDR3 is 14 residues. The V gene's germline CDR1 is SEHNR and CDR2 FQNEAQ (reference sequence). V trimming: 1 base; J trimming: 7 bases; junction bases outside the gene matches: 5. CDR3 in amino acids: CASSLDYRGNEAFF. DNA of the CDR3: TGTGCCAGCAGCTTAGACTACAGGGGGAATGAAGCTTTCTTT.

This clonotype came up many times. CDR3 residues: CAISESRGQDEQFF. As DNA, the CDR3 is TGTGCCATCAGTGAGTCCAGGGGTCAGGATGAGCAGTTCTTC. V is TRBV10-3 and J is TRBJ2-1; possibly TRBD1 for D (6 bases). The CDR3 contains 14 residues. Germline CDR1 is ENHRY and CDR2 is SYGVKD. Trimming shortened V by 0 bases and J by 8 bases, and 11 bases separated the two germline ends.

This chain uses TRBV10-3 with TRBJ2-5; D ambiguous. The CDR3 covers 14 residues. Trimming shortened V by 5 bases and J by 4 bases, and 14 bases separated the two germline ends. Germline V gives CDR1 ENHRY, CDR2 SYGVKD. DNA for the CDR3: TGTGCCATCAGTCAGGAGATTTCCCGAGAGACCCAGTACTTC. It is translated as CAISQEISRETQYF.

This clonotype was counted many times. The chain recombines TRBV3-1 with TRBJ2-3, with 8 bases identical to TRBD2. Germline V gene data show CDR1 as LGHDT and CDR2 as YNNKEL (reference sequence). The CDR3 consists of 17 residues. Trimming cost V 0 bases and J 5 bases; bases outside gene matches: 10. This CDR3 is CASSQEESSGYEDTQYF. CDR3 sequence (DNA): TGTGCCAGCAGCCAAGAGGAGTCTAGCGGGTACGAAGATACGCAGTATTTT.

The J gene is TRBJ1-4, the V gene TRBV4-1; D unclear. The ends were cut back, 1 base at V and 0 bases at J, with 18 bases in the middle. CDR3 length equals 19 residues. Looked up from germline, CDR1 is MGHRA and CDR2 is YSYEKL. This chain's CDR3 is CASSQVAGYPAATNEKLFF. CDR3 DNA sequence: TGCGCCAGCAGCCAAGTGGCTGGGTATCCGGCAGCAACTAATGAAAAACTGTTTTTT.

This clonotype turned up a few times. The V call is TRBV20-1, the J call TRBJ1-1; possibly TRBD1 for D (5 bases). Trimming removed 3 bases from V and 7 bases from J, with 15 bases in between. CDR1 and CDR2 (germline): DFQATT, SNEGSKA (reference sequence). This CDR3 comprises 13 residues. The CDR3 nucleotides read TGCAGTGCTAGCGTGGGGGGGAACCATGAAGCTTTCTTT. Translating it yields CSASVGGNHEAFF.

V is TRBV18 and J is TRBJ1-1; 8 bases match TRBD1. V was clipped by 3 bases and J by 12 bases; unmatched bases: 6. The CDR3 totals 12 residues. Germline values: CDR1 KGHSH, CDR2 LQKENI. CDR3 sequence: CASSPRTGWPFF. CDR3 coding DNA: TGTGCCAGCTCACCTCGGACAGGGTGGCCTTTCTTT.

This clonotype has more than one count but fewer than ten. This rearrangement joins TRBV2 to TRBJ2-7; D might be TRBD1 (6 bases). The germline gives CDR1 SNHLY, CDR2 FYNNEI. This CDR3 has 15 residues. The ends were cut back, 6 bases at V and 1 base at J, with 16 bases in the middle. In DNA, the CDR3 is TGTGCCAGCAGCATGGACAGAGGGGGATCCTACGAGCAGTACTTC. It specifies CASSMDRGGSYEQYF.

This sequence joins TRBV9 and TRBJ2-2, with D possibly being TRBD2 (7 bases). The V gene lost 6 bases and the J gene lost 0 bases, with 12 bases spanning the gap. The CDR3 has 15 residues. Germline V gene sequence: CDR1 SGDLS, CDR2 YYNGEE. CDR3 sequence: CASNGGGANTGELFF. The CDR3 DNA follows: TGTGCCAGCAATGGGGGGGGCGCGAACACCGGGGAGCTGTTTTTT.

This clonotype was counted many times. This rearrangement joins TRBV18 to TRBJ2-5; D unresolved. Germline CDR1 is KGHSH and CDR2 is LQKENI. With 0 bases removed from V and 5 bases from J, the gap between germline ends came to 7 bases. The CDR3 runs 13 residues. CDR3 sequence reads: CASSPPKVETQYF. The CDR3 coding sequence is TGTGCCAGCTCACCACCGAAAGTCGAGACCCAGTACTTC.

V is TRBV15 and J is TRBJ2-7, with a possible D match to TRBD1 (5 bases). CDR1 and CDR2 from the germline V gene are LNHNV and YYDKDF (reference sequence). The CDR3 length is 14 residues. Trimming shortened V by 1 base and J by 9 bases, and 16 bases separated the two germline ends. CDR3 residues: CATSRARGEQGQYF. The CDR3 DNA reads TGTGCCACCAGCAGAGCCCGCGGCGAGCAGGGGCAGTACTTC.

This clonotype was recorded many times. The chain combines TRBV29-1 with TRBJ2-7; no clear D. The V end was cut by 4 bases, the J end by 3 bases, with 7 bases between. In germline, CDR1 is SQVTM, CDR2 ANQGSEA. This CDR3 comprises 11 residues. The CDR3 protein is CSVVANYEQYF. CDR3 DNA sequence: TGCAGCGTTGTAGCCAACTACGAGCAGTACTTC.

The CDR3 protein is CASSLAGLQEEAFF. The CDR3 bases are TGTGCCAGCAGCTTAGCGGGACTACAGGAGGAAGCTTTCTTT. The chain combines TRBV7-9 with TRBJ1-1; maybe TRBD1 (5 bases). Germline V CDR1 and CDR2: SEHNR, FQNEAQ (reference sequence). V gave up 0 bases and J gave up 8 bases, with 13 bases separating them. The CDR3 sequence is 14 residues long. Combining the CDR3 with reference TRBV7-9 and TRBJ1-1 gives the whole variable domain DTGVSQNPRHKITKRGQNVTFRCDPISEHNRLYWYRQTLGQGPEFLTYFQNEAQLEKSRLLSDRFSAERPKGSFSTLEIQRTEQGDSAMYLCASSLAGLQEEAFFGQGTRLTVV.

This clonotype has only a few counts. CDR3 protein: CASSFNRVYNEQFF. The DNA of the CDR3 is TGCGCCAGCAGCTTTAACAGGGTCTACAATGAGCAGTTCTTC. The rearrangement joins TRBV5-1 to TRBJ2-1, with D perhaps matching TRBD1 (6 bases). V was clipped by 2 bases and J by 3 bases, with 9 bases between them. The CDR3 is 14 amino acids. CDR1 and CDR2 from the germline V gene are SGHRS and YFSETQ.

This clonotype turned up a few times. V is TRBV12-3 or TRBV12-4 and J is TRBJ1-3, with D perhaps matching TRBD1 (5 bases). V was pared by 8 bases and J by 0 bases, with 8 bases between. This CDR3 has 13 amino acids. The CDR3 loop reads CASGGSSGNTIYF. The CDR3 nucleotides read TGTGCCAGCGGGGGGAGCTCTGGAAACACCATATATTTT.

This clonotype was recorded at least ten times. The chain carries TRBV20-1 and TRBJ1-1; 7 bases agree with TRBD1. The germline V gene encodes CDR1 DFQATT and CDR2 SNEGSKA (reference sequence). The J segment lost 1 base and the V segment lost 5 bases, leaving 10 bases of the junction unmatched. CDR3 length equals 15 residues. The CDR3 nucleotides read TGCAGTGCTCGCGACAGGGCCCTATGGAACACTGAAGCTTTCTTT. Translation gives CSARDRALWNTEAFF.

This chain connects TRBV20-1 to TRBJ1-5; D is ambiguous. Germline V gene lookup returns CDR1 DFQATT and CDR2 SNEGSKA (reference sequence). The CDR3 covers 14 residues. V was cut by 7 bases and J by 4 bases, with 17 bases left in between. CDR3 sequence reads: CSGAGSRKNQPQHF. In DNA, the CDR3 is TGCAGTGGCGCCGGGTCACGGAAAAATCAGCCCCAGCATTTT.

CDR3 in DNA: TGTGCCAGCAGTCAGGACAGGGTAGGAGATACGCAGTATTTT. This sequence encodes CASSQDRVGDTQYF. The rearrangement uses TRBV6-1 and TRBJ2-3; 8 bases fit TRBD1. In germline, CDR1 is MNHNS, CDR2 SASEGT. The CDR3 extends over 14 amino acids. V gave up 5 bases and J gave up 5 bases; unmatched junction bases: 6.

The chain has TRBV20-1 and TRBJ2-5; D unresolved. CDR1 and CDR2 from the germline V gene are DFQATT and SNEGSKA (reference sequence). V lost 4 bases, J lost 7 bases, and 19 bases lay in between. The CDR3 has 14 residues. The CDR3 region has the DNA TGCAGTGCTATGGCAGCTTCCGGCCGGGTGACCCAGTACTTC. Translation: CSAMAASGRVTQYF.

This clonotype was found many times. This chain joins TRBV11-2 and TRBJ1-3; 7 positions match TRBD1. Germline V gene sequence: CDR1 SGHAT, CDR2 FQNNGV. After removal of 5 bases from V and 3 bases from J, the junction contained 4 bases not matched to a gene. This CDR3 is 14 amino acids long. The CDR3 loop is CASSNRGDGNTIYF. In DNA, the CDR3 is TGTGCCAGCAGCAACAGGGGAGATGGAAACACCATATATTTT.

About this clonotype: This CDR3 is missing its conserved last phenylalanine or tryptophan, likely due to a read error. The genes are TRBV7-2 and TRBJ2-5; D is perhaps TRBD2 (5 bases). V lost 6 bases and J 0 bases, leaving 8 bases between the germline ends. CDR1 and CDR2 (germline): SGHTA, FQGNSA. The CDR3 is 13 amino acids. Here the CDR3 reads CASRSGNQETQYV. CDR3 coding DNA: TGTGCCAGCAGATCGGGGAACCAAGAGACCCAGTACGTC.

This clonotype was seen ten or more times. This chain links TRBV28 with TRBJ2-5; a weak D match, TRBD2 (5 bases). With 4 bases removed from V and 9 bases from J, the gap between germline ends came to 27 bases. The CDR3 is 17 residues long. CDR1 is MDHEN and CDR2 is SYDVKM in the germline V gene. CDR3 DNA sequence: TGTGCCAGCAGTTCGACCCAAGCGGAGGACCCAAGTCGGGCCCAGTACTTC. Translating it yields CASSSTQAEDPSRAQYF. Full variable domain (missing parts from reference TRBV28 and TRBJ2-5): DVKVTQSSRYLVKRTGEKVFLECVQDMDHENMFWYRQDPGLGLRLIYFSYDVKMKEKGDIPEGYSVSREKKERFSLILESASTNQTSMYLCASSSTQAEDPSRAQYFGPGTRLLVL.

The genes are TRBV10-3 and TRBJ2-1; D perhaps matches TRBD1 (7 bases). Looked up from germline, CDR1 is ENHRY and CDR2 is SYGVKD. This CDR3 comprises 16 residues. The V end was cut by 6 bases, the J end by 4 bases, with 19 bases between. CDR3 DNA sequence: TGTGCCATCAGAGGGGGCGAGACCGGGACTTACAATGAGCAGTTCTTC. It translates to CAIRGGETGTYNEQFF.

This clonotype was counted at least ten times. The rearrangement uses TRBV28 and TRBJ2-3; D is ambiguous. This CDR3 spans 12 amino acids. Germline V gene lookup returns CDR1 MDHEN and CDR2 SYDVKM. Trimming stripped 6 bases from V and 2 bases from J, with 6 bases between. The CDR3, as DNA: TGTGCCAGCAGACCTACCACAGATACGCAGTATTTT. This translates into CASRPTTDTQYF.

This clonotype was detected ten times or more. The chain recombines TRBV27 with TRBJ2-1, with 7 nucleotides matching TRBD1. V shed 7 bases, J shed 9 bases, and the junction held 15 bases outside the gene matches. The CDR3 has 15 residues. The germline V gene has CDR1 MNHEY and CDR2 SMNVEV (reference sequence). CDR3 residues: CASKDRDREQGEQFF. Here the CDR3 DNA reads TGTGCCAGCAAGGACCGCGACAGGGAGCAGGGTGAGCAGTTCTTC.

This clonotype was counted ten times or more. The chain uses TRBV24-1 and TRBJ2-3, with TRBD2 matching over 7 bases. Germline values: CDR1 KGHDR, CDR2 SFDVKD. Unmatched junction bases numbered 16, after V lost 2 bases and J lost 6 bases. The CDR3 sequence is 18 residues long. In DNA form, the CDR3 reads TGTGCCACCAGTGATTCACAAAACCGCGGGAGTACCGGGGATACGCAGTATTTT. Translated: CATSDSQNRGSTGDTQYF.

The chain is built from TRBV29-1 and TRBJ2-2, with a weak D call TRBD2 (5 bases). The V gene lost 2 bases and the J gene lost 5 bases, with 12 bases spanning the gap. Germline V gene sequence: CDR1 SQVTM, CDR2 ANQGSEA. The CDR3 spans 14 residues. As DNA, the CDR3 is TGCAGCGTTGAAAGAGGGAGCGATACCGGGGAGCTGTTTTTT. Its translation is CSVERGSDTGELFF.

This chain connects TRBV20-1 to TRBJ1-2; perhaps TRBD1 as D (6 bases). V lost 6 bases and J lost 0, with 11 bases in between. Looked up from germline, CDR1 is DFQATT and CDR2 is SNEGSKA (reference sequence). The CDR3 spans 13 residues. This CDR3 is CSAAGTPNYGYTF. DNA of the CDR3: TGCAGTGCCGCGGGGACACCTAACTATGGCTACACCTTC.